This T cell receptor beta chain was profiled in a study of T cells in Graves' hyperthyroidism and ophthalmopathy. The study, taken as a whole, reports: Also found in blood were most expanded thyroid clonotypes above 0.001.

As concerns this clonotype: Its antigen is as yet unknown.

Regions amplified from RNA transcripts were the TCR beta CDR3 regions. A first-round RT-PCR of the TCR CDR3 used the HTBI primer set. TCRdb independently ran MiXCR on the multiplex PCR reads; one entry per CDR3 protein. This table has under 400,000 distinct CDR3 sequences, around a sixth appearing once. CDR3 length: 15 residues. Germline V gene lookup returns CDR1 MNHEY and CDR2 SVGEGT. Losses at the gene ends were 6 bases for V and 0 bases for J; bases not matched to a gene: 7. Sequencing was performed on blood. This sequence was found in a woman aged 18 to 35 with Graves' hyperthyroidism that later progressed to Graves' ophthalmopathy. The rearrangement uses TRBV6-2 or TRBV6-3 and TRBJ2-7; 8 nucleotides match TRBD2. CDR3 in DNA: TGTGCCAGCAGACCAGCGGGAGTTTCCTCCTACGAGCAGTACTTC. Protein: CASRPAGVSSYEQYF.